Below are 21 T cell receptor beta chains sequenced from a single sample in a study of T cell changes during pregnancy in multiple sclerosis. Sequencing was performed with immunoSEQ multiplex PCR; in TCRdb, only in-frame clones are kept and a portion is missing. The table lists about 75,000 clones, around 90% of them singletons, with over 0.8% in the top ten. The sample consisted of peripheral blood, taken in the first trimester of pregnancy. These TCRs come from a female donor in good health, enrolled as a control in a pregnancy study.

V usage is TRBV7-8 and J usage is TRBJ1-2; 7 positions agree with TRBD1. From germline, CDR1 is SGHVS and CDR2 FQNEAQ. V shed 5 bases and J 4 bases; nucleotides not matched to a gene: 16. The CDR3 is 17 residues long. In DNA, the CDR3 is TGTGCCAGCAGCGTTTCGCACAGGGGCGATTTGCTCTATGGCTACACCTTC. This sequence encodes CASSVSHRGDLLYGYTF.

The chain uses TRBV7-9 and TRBJ1-6; D is possibly TRBD1 (5 bases). The V end lost 6 bases, the J end lost 6 bases, and 12 bases lay between the germline ends. CDR3 length equals 14 residues. CDR1 SEHNR and CDR2 FQNEAQ come from the germline V gene (reference sequence). Here the CDR3 reads CASSRGSSNSPLHF. DNA of the CDR3: TGTGCCAGCAGTAGGGGTAGTTCTAATTCACCCCTCCACTTT.

The chain has TRBV11-3 and TRBJ2-7, with 12 bases aligning to TRBD1. The CDR3 is 14 amino acids. Per the germline V gene, CDR1 is SGHNT and CDR2 is YENEEA. The V gene end was trimmed by 5 bases and the J gene end by 8 bases; junction bases not matched to a gene: 7. The CDR3 loop is CASSQVGTGGKQYF. CDR3 coding DNA: TGTGCCAGCAGCCAAGTGGGGACAGGGGGCAAGCAGTACTTC. The variable domain in full, completed from reference TRBV11-3 and TRBJ2-7, reads EAGVVQSPRYKIIEKKQPVAFWCNPISGHNTLYWYLQNLGQGPELLIRYENEEAVDDSQLPKDRFSAERLKGVDSTLKIQPAELGDSAVYLCASSQVGTGGKQYFGPGTRLTVT.

The genes are TRBV2 and TRBJ2-5; TRBD1 agrees at 7 bases. The germline CDR1 and CDR2 sequences are SNHLY and FYNNEI. The CDR3 extends over 13 amino acids. The junction had 2 bases not matched to a gene; V was cut back by 6 bases and J by 1 base. CDR3 loop: CASSRDSQETQYF. The DNA of the CDR3 is TGTGCCAGCAGCCGGGACAGCCAAGAGACCCAGTACTTC.

J is TRBJ1-1 and V is TRBV11-1, with TRBD1 matching 8 bases. The CDR3 is made up of 13 amino acids. The junction had 6 bases not matched to a gene; V was cut back by 7 bases and J by 5 bases. Germline-derived CDR1 and CDR2 are SGHAT and FQDESV (reference sequence). DNA of the CDR3: TGTGCCAGCACCTCTGACAGGGGAACTGAAGCTTTCTTT. This codes for CASTSDRGTEAFF.

This clone has a single count. The V and J genes are TRBV4-3 and TRBJ2-7; no clear D. This CDR3 has 14 residues. The V gene lost 3 bases and the J gene lost 1 base, with 10 bases spanning the gap. Per germline, CDR1 LGHNA and CDR2 YSLEER. The CDR3 sequence is CASSHGVGSYEQYF. CDR3 in DNA: TGCGCCAGCAGCCATGGAGTTGGGTCCTACGAGCAGTACTTC.

This chain uses TRBV19 with TRBJ1-1; TRBD1 might be the D (6 bases). Between the trimmed V and J ends, which lost 0 bases and 6 bases, there was a span of 14 bases. This CDR3 is 15 amino acids long. Germline V gives CDR1 LNHDA, CDR2 SQIVND (reference sequence). CDR3 loop: CASSIDPGRGSEAFF. The CDR3, as DNA: TGTGCCAGTAGTATAGATCCAGGCAGGGGATCTGAAGCTTTCTTT.

The chain is built from TRBV6-1 and TRBJ2-7, with 10 bases matching TRBD1. J was trimmed by 5 bases and V by 7 bases; bases with no gene match: 5. The length of the CDR3 is 13 residues. Germline V gene sequence: CDR1 MNHNS, CDR2 SASEGT. CDR3 DNA: TGTGCCAGCAATGGACAGGGGGTGGACGAGCAGTACTTC. Protein: CASNGQGVDEQYF.

The chain combines TRBV7-2 with TRBJ1-2; D unresolved. V shed 0 bases and J shed 8 bases, with 13 bases lying between them. This CDR3 spans 14 amino acids. The germline gives CDR1 SGHTA, CDR2 FQGNSA. CDR3 protein: CASSLASGSDGYTF. DNA of the CDR3: TGTGCCAGCAGCTTAGCGAGCGGGTCGGACGGCTACACCTTC.

The genes are TRBV19 and TRBJ2-3; a possible D gene is TRBD2 (5 bases). The germline V gene encodes CDR1 LNHDA and CDR2 SQIVND (reference sequence). The CDR3 runs to 12 residues. V lost 9 bases to trimming and J lost 6 bases, with 13 bases between them. DNA of the CDR3: TGTGCCAGCTATAAACCGGGGGATACGCAGTATTTT. It encodes CASYKPGDTQYF.

This clone has just a few counts. This chain links TRBV19 with TRBJ2-1; 8 bases line up with TRBD2. The CDR3 has 15 amino acids. V shed 3 bases and J 4 bases; nucleotides not matched to a gene: 5. Germline CDR1 is LNHDA and CDR2 is SQIVND (reference sequence). The CDR3 nucleotides are TGTGCCAGTAGTATGAGCGGGAGTCGATACAATGAGCAGTTCTTC. Residues: CASSMSGSRYNEQFF.

This CDR3 is CARHRGRAYNEKLFF. The CDR3 DNA reads TGTGCCAGGCACAGGGGACGGGCTTATAATGAAAAACTGTTTTTT. The chain uses TRBV6-6 and TRBJ1-4; 7 bases align to TRBD1. Germline trimming cut 9 bases from V and 4 bases from J; bases unmatched to any gene: 11. The length of the CDR3 is 15 residues. The germline gives CDR1 MNHNY, CDR2 SVGAGI (reference sequence).

The table lists this clone with a few counts. V and J are TRBV25-1 and TRBJ1-1; 7 bases are a match to TRBD1. CDR1 MGHDK and CDR2 SYGVNS come from the germline V gene. The CDR3 runs 12 residues. The ends lost 3 bases at V and 10 bases at J; junction bases unmatched: 5. CDR3 DNA: TGTGCCAGCAGTGATGACAGGGTGGTAGCTTTCTTT. This gives the protein CASSDDRVVAFF.

The chain recombines TRBV28 with TRBJ2-2; 14 bases match TRBD2. The CDR3 loop spans 19 amino acids. Trimming at V came to 2 bases and at J to 4 bases, leaving 9 bases not matched to a gene. The V gene's germline CDR1 is MDHEN and CDR2 SYDVKM. The DNA of the CDR3 is TGTGCCAGCAGTTTAGATGTAGGACTAGCGGGAGGTCTCACCGGGGAGCTGTTTTTT. Translating it yields CASSLDVGLAGGLTGELFF.

The chain employs TRBV6-5 and TRBJ1-4; D perhaps matches TRBD1 (6 bases). This CDR3 spans 14 amino acids. The V end was cut by 6 bases, the J end by 0 bases, with 8 bases between. Germline CDR1 and CDR2: MNHEY and SVGAGI. DNA of the CDR3: TGTGCCAGCAGCCGGACAGCAACTAATGAAAAACTGTTTTTT. This sequence encodes CASSRTATNEKLFF.

The rearrangement links TRBV5-1 to TRBJ2-5; 7 bases are a match to TRBD2. Per the germline V gene, CDR1 is SGHRS and CDR2 is YFSETQ. V shed 4 bases and J 3 bases; nucleotides not matched to a gene: 3. The CDR3 is made up of 13 amino acids. The CDR3 loop reads CASSLRGEETQYF. The DNA for the CDR3 is TGCGCCAGCAGCCTTCGGGGGGAAGAGACCCAGTACTTC.

The chain carries TRBV7-9 and TRBJ2-1; 8 bases align to TRBD2. The CDR3 is 15 amino acids. CDR1 is SEHNR and CDR2 is FQNEAQ in the germline V gene (reference sequence). V dropped 2 bases and J dropped 3; count of bases not matched to a gene: 3. The chain's CDR3 is CASSLRRGDYNEQFF. CDR3 DNA: TGTGCCAGCAGCTTACGGCGGGGGGACTACAATGAGCAGTTCTTC.

This rearrangement joins TRBV5-1 to TRBJ2-1; no reliable D call. The V gene's germline CDR1 is SGHRS and CDR2 YFSETQ. This CDR3 spans 16 amino acids. V was cut by 2 bases and J by 3 bases, with 15 bases left in between. The DNA of the CDR3 is TGCGCCAGCAGCTTCTCTCCAGGCGACGTCTACAATGAGCAGTTCTTC. This gives the protein CASSFSPGDVYNEQFF.

This chain joins TRBV7-7 and TRBJ2-2; D unresolved. The germline gives CDR1 SSHAT, CDR2 FNYEAQ (reference sequence). V lost 6 bases to trimming and J lost 6 bases, with 11 bases between them. The CDR3 totals 13 residues. The CDR3 protein is CASSISLAGELFF. The CDR3 DNA follows: TGTGCCAGCAGTATATCCCTAGCCGGGGAGCTGTTTTTT.

The chain employs TRBV30 and TRBJ1-5; 10 nucleotides line up with TRBD1. The V gene end was trimmed by 4 bases and the J gene end by 5 bases; junction bases not matched to a gene: 5. The CDR3 runs 14 residues. Germline V lookup: CDR1 GTSNPN, CDR2 SVGIG (reference sequence). CDR3 region: CAWTGQGGHQPQHF. The CDR3 DNA sequence: TGTGCCTGGACCGGACAGGGGGGACATCAGCCCCAGCATTTT.

In its sample, this clone was seen many times. The rearrangement uses TRBV6-6 and TRBJ2-1, with D tentatively TRBD2 (6 bases). V lost 4 bases to trimming and J lost 1 base, with 14 bases between them. This CDR3 region has 16 residues. CDR1 is MNHNY and CDR2 is SVGAGI in the germline V gene (reference sequence). The chain's CDR3 is CASSFRGSGSYNEQFF. In DNA form, the CDR3 reads TGTGCCAGCAGTTTCCGGGGTAGCGGATCCTACAATGAGCAGTTCTTC.